These 3 T cell receptor beta chains were all obtained from the same sample, sequenced in a study of blood T cells in healthy people across ages. Primed by a sample-barcoded 5' primer and a J-beta primer mix, a second PCR proceeded for about 7 to 11 cycles. TCRdb processed the 5' RACE reads anew with MiXCR; each CDR3 protein has one entry. The table shows around 1.1 million distinct CDR3 sequences, with approximately 38% occurring only once. Sample: blood. These receptors were taken from a young man in good health.

The chain employs TRBV6-6 and TRBJ1-2, with D maybe TRBD1 (6 bases). The V end lost 7 bases, the J end lost 4 bases, and 16 bases lay between the germline ends. The CDR3 consists of 14 residues. The germline gives CDR1 MNHNY, CDR2 SVGAGI (reference sequence). The CDR3 region is CASNTRTEAYGYTF. The CDR3 nucleotides read TGTGCCAGCAATACCCGGACAGAGGCCTATGGCTACACCTTC.

This clonotype has a handful of counts. CDR3 protein: CATSANRGGYTF. Written as DNA, the CDR3 is TGTGCCACCAGTGCGAACAGGGGTGGCTACACCTTC. The chain combines TRBV24-1 with TRBJ1-2; 7 bases are a match to TRBD1. The CDR3 is made up of 12 amino acids. The germline V gene has CDR1 KGHDR and CDR2 SFDVKD. V was clipped by 5 bases and J by 7 bases; unmatched bases: 3.

The sample holds one count of this clonotype. This chain uses TRBV28 with TRBJ1-1, with a weak D call TRBD1 (6 bases). CDR3 length: 11 amino acids. Germline V lookup: CDR1 MDHEN, CDR2 SYDVKM. V dropped 7 bases and J dropped 11 bases, with 14 bases sitting between them. CDR3 amino acids: CASNPQGGAFF. CDR3 nucleotides: TGTGCCAGCAACCCACAGGGTGGGGCTTTCTTT.